This T cell receptor beta chain was identified in a study of blood T cells in healthy people across ages. Germline V gives CDR1 SGHTA, CDR2 FQGNSA. This CDR3 is 16 amino acids long. J gave up 6 bases and V 4 bases, and 8 bases lay outside the gene matches. Peripheral blood, roughly 9.3 milliliters per donor, was collected. Combining a sample-barcoded 5' primer with a J-beta primer mix, a second PCR ran for roughly 7 to 12 cycles. TCRdb re-analysed the 5' RACE reads in MiXCR, keeping a single row per CDR3 protein. The sample contains about 2 million distinct CDR3 sequences, approximately 50% of which appear only once.

The TCR originated in a middle-aged woman in good health. The rearrangement uses TRBV7-2 and TRBJ2-3; the match to TRBD2 covers 12 bases. The specimen sequenced was blood. The CDR3 region has the DNA TGTGCCAGCAGCTCGCCGACTAGCGGGGGTATGGATACGCAGTATTTT. Encoded protein: CASSSPTSGGMDTQYF. The complete variable domain, with remaining parts taken from reference TRBV7-2 and TRBJ2-3, reads GAGVSQSPSNKVTEKGKDVELRCDPISGHTALYWYRQSLGQGLEFLIYFQGNSAPDKSGLPSDRFSAERTGGSVSTLTIQRTQQEDSAVYLCASSSPTSGGMDTQYFGPGTRLTVL.